Sequencing of this T cell receptor (beta chain) was carried out in a study of T cells after posttransplantation cyclophosphamide. Study-wide points: TRB clonality was highly associated with recipient CMV seropositivity and reactivation. Skin or GI-infiltrating T cells shared few TRB sequences with blood.

A marrow graft followed busulfan-fludarabine conditioning, with cyclophosphamide on days +3 and +4. This clone showed up just a few times. What it binds is unknown. V shed 10 bases and J shed 1 base, with 7 bases lying between them. The CDR3 sequence is 11 residues long. Germline CDR1 MNHEY, CDR2 SVGEGT. Using immunoSEQ multiplex PCR, the repertoire was profiled, and TCRdb retains in-frame clones only, with some absent. The sample shows more than 9,000 clones, none of them appearing just once. The sequenced sample was PBMCs, obtained after allogeneic stem cell transplant with posttransplant cyclophosphamide. This chain joins TRBV6-2 or TRBV6-3 and TRBJ1-1; D may be TRBD1 (5 bases). This TCR was recovered from a female patient aged 35 to 55 who received an allogeneic stem cell transplant from a related donor, was CMV-positive, and had no GVHD. Some T cells may arise from the graft donor. The CDR3 DNA follows: TGTGCCACCACAGGGAACACTGAAGCTTTCTTT. Translating gives CATTGNTEAFF.